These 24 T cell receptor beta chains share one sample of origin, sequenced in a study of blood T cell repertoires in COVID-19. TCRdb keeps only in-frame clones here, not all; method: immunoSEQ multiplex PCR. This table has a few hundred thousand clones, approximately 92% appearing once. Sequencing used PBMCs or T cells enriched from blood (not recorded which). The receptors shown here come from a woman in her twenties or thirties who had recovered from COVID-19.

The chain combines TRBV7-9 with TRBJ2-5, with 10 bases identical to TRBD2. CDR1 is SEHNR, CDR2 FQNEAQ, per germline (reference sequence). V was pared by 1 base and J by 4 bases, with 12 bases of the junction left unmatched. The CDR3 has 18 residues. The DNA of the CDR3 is TGTGCCAGCAGCTTAGTATCGGCTAGCGGGGGTTCCACAGAGACCCAGTACTTC. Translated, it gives CASSLVSASGGSTETQYF.

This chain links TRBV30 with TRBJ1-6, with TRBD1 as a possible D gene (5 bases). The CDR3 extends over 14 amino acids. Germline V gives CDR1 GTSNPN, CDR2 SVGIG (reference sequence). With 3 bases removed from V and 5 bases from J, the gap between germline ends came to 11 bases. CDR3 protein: CAWSLGGDNSPLHF. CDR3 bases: TGTGCCTGGAGCCTCGGGGGTGATAATTCACCCCTCCACTTT.

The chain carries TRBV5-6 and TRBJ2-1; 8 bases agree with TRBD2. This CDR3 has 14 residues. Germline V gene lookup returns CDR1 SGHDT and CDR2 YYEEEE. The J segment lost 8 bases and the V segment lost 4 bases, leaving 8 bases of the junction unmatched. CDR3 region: CASSLGLAGDEQFF. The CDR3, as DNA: TGTGCCAGCAGCCTCGGACTAGCTGGAGATGAGCAGTTCTTC.

In nucleotides, the CDR3 is TGTGCCAGTAGTATACAGAGCAATCAGCCCCAGCATTTT. Its protein is CASSIQSNQPQHF. The gene calls are TRBV19 and TRBJ1-5, with D unclear. This CDR3 is built from 13 residues. The V end was cut by 2 bases, the J end by 1 base, with 3 bases between. Germline CDR1 reads LNHDA; CDR2 reads SQIVND (reference sequence).

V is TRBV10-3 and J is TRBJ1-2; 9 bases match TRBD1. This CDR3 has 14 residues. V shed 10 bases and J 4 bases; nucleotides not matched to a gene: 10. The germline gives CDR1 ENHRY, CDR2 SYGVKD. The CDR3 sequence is CATKPDRGGYGYTF. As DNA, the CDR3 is TGTGCCACAAAACCGGACAGGGGAGGCTATGGCTACACCTTC.

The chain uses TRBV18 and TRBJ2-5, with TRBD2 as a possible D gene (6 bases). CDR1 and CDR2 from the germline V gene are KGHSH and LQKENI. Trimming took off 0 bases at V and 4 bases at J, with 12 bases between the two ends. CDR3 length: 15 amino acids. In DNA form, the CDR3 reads TGTGCCAGCTCACCACCCTCTCAGGGAGGAGAGACCCAGTACTTC. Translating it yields CASSPPSQGGETQYF.

CDR3 nucleotides: TGTGCCAGCAGCCGTGGGACACGCCAGGGAGGCTACACCTTC. This codes for CASSRGTRQGGYTF. The genes are TRBV5-6 and TRBJ1-2, with D possibly matching TRBD1 (6 bases). This CDR3 spans 14 amino acids. Per the germline V gene, CDR1 is SGHDT and CDR2 is YYEEEE. With 4 bases removed from V and 8 bases from J, the gap between germline ends came to 18 bases.

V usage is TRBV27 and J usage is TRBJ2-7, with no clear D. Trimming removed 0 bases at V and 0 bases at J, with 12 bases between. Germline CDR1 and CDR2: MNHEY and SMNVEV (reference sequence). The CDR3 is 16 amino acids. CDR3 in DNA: TGTGCCAGCAGTTTATCGTTCGATTACAGCTCCTACGAGCAGTACTTC. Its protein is CASSLSFDYSSYEQYF.

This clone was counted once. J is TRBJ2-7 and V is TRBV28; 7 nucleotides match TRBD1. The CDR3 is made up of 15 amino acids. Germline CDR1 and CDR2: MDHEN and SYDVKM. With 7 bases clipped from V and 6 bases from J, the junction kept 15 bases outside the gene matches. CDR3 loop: CASTSQGTAGGEQYF. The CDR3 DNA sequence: TGTGCCAGCACCTCGCAAGGGACAGCAGGAGGCGAGCAGTACTTC.

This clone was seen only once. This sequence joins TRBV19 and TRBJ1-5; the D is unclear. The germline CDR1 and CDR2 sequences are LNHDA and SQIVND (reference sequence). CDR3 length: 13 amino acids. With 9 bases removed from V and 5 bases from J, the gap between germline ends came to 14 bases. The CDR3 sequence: CASADLVDQPQHF. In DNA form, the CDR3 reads TGTGCCAGCGCCGATTTAGTAGATCAGCCCCAGCATTTT.

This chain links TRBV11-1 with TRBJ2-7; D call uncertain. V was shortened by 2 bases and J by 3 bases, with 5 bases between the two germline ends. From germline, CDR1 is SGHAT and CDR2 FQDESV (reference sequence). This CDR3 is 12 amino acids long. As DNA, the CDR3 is TGTGCCAGCAGCTTACAGGTCTACGAGCAGTACTTC. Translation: CASSLQVYEQYF.

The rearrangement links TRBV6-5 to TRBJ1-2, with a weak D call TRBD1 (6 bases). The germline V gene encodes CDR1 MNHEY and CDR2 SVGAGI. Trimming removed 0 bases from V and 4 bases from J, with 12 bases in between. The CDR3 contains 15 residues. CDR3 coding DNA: TGTGCCAGCAGTTACTCGGGGGCGAAATCCTATGGCTACACCTTC. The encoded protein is CASSYSGAKSYGYTF.

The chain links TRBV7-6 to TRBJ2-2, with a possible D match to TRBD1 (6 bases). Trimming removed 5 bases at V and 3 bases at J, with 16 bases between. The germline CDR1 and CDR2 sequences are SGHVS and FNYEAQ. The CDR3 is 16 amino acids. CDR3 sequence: CASSPPVAGDTGELFF. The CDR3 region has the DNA TGTGCCAGCAGCCCCCCGGTGGCAGGGGACACCGGGGAGCTGTTTTTT.

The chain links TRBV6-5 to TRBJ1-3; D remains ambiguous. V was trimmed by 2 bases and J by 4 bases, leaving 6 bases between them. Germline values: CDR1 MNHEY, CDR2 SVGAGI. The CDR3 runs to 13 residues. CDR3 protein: CASSYLQGNTIYF. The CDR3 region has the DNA TGTGCCAGCAGTTACCTACAGGGAAACACCATATATTTT.

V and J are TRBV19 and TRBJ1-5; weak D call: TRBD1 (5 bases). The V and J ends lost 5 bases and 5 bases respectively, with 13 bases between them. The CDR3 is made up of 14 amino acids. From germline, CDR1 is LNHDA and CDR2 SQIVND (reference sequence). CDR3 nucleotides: TGTGCCAGTAGTGTCACGGGGGTTCATCAGCCCCAGCATTTT. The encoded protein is CASSVTGVHQPQHF.

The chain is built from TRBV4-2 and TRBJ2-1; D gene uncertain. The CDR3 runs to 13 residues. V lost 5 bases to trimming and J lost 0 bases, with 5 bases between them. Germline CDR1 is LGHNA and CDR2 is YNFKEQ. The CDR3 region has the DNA TGTGCCAGCAGCGGTAGCTCCTACAATGAGCAGTTCTTC. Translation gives CASSGSSYNEQFF.

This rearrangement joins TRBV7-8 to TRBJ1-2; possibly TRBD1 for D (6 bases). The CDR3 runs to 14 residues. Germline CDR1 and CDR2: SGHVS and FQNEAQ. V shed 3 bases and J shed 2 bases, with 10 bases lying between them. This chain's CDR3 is CASSFRQGNYGYTF. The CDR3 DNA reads TGTGCCAGCAGCTTCCGTCAGGGGAACTATGGCTACACCTTC.

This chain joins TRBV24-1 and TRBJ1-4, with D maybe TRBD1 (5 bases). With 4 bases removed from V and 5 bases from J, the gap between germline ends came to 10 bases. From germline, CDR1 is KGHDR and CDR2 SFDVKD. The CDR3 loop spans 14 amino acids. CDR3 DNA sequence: TGTGCCACCAGTGACCCCCGGGGGAATGAAAAACTGTTTTTT. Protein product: CATSDPRGNEKLFF.

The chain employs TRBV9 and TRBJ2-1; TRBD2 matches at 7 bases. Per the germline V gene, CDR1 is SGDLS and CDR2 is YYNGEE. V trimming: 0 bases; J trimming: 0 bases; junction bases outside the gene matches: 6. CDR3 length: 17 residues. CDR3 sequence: CASSVASGGSSYNEQFF. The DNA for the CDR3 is TGTGCCAGCAGCGTAGCTAGCGGAGGTAGCTCCTACAATGAGCAGTTCTTC.

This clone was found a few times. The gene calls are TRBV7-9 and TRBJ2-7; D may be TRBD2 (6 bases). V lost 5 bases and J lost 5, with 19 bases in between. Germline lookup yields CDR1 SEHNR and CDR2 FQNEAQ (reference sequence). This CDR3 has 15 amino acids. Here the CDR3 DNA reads TGTGCCAGCAGCCCCCGAGGTATCGGGAGCCACGAGCAGTACTTC. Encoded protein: CASSPRGIGSHEQYF.

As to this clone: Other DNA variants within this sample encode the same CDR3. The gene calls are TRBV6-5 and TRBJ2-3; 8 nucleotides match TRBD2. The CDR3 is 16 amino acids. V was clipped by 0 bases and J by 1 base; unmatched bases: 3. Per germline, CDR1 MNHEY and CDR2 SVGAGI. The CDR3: CASSYSRGAGTDTQYF. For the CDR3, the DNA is TGTGCCAGCAGTTACTCGCGGGGGGCCGGCACAGATACGCAGTATTTT.

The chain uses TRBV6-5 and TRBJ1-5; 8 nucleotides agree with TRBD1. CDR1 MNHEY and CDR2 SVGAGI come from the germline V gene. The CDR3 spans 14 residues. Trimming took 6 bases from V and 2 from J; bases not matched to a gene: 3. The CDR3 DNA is TGTGCCAGCAGCGTGACAGGGGGCAATCAGCCCCAGCATTTT. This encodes CASSVTGGNQPQHF.

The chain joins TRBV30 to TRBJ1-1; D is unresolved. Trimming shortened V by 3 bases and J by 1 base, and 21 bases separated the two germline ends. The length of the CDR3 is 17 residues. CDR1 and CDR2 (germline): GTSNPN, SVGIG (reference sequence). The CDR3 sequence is CAWRERLGPWGNTEAFF. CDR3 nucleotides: TGTGCCTGGAGGGAGCGGCTTGGCCCCTGGGGGAACACTGAAGCTTTCTTT. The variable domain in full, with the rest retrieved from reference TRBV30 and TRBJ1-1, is SQTIHQWPATLVQPVGSPLSLECTVEGTSNPNLYWYRQAAGRGLQLLFYSVGIGQISSEVPQNLSASRPQDRQFILSSKKLLLSDSGFYLCAWRERLGPWGNTEAFFGQGTRLTVV.

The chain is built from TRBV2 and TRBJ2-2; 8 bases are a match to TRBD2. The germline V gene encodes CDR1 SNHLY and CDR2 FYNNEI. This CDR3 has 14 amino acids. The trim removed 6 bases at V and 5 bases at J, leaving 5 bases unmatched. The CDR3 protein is CASSGGRWTGELFF. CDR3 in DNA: TGTGCCAGCAGCGGCGGGAGGTGGACCGGGGAGCTGTTTTTT.